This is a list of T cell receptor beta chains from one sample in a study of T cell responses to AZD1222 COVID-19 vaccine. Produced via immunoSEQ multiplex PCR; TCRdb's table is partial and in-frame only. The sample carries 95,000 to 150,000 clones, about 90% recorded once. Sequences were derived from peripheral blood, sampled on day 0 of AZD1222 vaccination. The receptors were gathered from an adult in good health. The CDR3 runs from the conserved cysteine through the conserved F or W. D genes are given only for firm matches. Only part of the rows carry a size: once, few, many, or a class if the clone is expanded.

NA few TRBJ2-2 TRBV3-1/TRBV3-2 CASSQDAAATGELFF TGTGCCAGCAGCCAAGACGCAGCGGCCACCGGGGAGCTGTTTTTT
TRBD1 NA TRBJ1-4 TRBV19 CASSKGQGSSNEKLFF TGTGCCAGTAGCAAAGGACAGGGATCGTCTAATGAAAAACTGTTTTTT
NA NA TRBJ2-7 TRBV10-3 CAISSGPDYEQYF TGTGCCATCAGTTCGGGTCCTGACTACGAGCAGTACTTC
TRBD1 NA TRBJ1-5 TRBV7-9 CASSETGQDQPQHF TGTGCCAGCAGCGAGACAGGGCAAGATCAGCCCCAGCATTTT
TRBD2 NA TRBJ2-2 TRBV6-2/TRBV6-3 CASSEGLFSGELFF TGTGCCAGCAGTGAGGGACTATTCTCAGGGGAGCTGTTTTTT
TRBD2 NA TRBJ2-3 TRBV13 CASSLGASGGAGTDTQYF TGTGCCAGCAGCTTAGGGGCTAGCGGGGGGGCCGGCACAGATACGCAGTATTTT
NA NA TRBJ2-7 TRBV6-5 CASLESGLTYEQYF TGTGCCAGCTTGGAGTCAGGCCTCACCTACGAGCAGTACTTC
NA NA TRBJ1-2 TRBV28 CASSTVGDSGGYGYTF TGTGCCAGCAGTACCGTGGGGGACTCTGGCGGCTATGGCTACACCTTC
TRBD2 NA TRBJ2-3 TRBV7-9 CASSSGTSGSADTQYF TGTGCCAGCAGCAGCGGGACTAGCGGGAGTGCAGATACGCAGTATTTT
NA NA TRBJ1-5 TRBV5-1 CASSQGPDSNQPQHF TGCGCCAGCAGCCAGGGTCCAGATAGCAATCAGCCCCAGCATTTT
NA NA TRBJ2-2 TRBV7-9 CASSLSQVFAGELFF TGTGCCAGCAGCTTATCACAGGTCTTTGCCGGGGAGCTGTTTTTT
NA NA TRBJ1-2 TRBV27 CASSLLSPSGRGSDYGYTF TGTGCCAGCAGTTTATTGTCTCCCTCAGGTCGGGGCAGTGACTATGGCTACACCTTC
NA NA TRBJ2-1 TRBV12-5 CASGLGPAAWNEQFF TGTGCTAGTGGTTTGGGACCGGCCGCCTGGAATGAGCAGTTCTTC
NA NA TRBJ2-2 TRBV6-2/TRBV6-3 CASSYTGNTGELFF TGTGCCAGCAGTTATACAGGGAACACCGGGGAGCTGTTTTTT
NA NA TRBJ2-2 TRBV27 CASRARITGELFF TGTGCCAGCAGGGCGAGGATCACCGGGGAGCTGTTTTTT
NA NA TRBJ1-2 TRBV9 CASSENRNYGYTF TGTGCCAGCAGCGAAAACAGAAACTATGGCTACACCTTC
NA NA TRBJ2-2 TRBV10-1 CASSEFSATGELFF TGCGCCAGCAGTGAGTTTAGCGCCACCGGGGAGCTGTTTTTT
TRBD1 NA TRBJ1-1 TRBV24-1 CATSPGGNTEAFF TGTGCCACCAGTCCAGGGGGGAACACTGAAGCTTTCTTT
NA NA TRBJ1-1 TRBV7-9 CASSLTANVNTEAFF TGTGCCAGCAGCCTGACAGCAAATGTGAACACTGAAGCTTTCTTT
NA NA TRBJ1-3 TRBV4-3 CASSQDRPANTIYF TGCGCCAGCAGCCAAGATCGTCCGGCAAACACCATATATTTT
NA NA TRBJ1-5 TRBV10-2 CASGSDQPQHF TGCGCCTCTGGGTCGGATCAGCCCCAGCATTTT
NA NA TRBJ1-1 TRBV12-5 CASGLGRRENTEAFF TGTGCTAGTGGTTTGGGCAGGAGGGAGAACACTGAAGCTTTCTTT
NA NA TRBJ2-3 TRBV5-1 CASSLEPDRLTDTQYF TGCGCCAGCAGCTTGGAACCAGACCGACTAACAGATACGCAGTATTTT
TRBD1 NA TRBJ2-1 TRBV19 CASTPGQSFNEQFF TGTGCCAGTACCCCGGGACAGTCGTTCAATGAGCAGTTCTTC
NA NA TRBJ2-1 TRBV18 CASSPKLGVSYNEQFF TGTGCCAGCTCACCAAAGCTAGGAGTCTCCTACAATGAGCAGTTCTTC